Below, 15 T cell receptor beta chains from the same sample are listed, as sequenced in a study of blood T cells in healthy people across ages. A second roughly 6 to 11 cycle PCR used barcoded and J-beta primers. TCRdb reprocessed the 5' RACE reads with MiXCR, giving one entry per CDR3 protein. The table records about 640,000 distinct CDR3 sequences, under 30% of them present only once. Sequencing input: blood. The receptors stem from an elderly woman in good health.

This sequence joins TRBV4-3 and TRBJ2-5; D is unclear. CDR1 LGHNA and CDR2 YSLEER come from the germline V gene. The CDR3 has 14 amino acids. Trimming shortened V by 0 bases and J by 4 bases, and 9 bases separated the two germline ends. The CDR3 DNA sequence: TGCGCCAGCAGCCAAGATGAACTCTTAGAGACCCAGTACTTC. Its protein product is CASSQDELLETQYF.

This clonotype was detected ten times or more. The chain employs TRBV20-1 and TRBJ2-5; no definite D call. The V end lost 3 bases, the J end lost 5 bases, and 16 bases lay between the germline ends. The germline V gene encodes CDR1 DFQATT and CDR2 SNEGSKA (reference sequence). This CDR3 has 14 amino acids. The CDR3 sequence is CSASPVGVLETQYF. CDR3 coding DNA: TGCAGTGCTAGTCCAGTGGGTGTCCTTGAGACCCAGTACTTC.

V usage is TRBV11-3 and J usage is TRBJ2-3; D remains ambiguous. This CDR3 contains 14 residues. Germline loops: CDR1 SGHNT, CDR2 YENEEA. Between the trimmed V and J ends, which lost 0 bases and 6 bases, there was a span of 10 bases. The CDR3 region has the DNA TGTGCCAGCAGCTTAGATACAGTCGTGGATACGCAGTATTTT. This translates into CASSLDTVVDTQYF.

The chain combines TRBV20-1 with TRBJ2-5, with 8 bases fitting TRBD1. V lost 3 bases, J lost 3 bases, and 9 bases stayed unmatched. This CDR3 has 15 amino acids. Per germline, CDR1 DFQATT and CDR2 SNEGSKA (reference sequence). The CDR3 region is CSASARDRREETQYF. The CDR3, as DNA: TGCAGTGCTAGCGCAAGGGACAGGCGAGAAGAGACCCAGTACTTC.

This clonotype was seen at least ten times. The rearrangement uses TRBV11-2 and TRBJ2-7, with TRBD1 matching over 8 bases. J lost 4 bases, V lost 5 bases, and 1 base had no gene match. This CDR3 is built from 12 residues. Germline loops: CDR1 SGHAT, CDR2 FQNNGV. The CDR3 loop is CASSTGGYEQYF. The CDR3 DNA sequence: TGTGCCAGCAGCACAGGGGGGTACGAGCAGTACTTC.

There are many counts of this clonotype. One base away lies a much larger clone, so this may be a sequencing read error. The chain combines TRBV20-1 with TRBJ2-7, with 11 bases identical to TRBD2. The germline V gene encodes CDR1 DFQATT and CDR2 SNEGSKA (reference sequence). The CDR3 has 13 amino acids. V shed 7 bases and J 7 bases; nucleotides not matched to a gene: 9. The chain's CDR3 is CSGASGGRVEQYF. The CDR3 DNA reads TGCAGTGGGGCTAGCGGGGGGAGGGTTGAGCAGTACTTC.

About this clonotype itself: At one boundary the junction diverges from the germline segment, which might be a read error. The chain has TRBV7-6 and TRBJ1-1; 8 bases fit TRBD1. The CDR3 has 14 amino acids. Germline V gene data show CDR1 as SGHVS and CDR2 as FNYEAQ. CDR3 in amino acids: CAGSPGTGNTEAFF. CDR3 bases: TGTGCCGGCAGCCCGGGGACAGGGAACACTGAAGCTTTCTTT.

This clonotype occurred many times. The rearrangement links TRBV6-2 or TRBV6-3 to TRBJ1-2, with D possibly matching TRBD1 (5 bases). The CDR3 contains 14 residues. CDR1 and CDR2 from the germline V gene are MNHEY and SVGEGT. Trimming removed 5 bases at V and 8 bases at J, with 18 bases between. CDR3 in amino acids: CASSKDTGTVGYTF. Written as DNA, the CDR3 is TGTGCCAGCAGTAAGGACACGGGAACAGTGGGCTACACCTTC.

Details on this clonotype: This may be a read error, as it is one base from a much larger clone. The CDR3 loop reads CASSPDRHEQYF. CDR3 DNA: TGTGCCAGCAGCCCGGACAGGCACGAGCAGTACTTC. The chain combines TRBV11-2 with TRBJ2-7; 7 bases map to TRBD1. From germline, CDR1 is SGHAT and CDR2 FQNNGV. The CDR3 sequence is 12 residues long. V lost 5 bases, J lost 5 bases, and 3 bases stayed unmatched.

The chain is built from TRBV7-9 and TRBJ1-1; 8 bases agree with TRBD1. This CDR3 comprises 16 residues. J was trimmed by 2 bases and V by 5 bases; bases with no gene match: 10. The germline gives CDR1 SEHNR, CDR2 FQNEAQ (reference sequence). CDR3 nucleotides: TGTGCCAGCAGCCCAGGGGGCTTGAGGGCCAACACTGAAGCTTTCTTT. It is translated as CASSPGGLRANTEAFF.

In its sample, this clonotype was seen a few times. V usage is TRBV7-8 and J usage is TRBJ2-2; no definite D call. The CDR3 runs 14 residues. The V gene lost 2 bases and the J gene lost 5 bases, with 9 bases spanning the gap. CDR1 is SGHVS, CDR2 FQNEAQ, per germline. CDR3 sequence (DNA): TGTGCCAGCAGCTTATACGGGTTTACCGGGGAGCTGTTTTTT. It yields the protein CASSLYGFTGELFF.

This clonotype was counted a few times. The DNA of the CDR3 is TGCGCCAGCAGTGTCCCCATGAGAGAAGGGACTAGCGGGGGGACCACAGATACGCAGTATTTT. It is translated as CASSVPMREGTSGGTTDTQYF. The J gene is TRBJ2-3, the V gene TRBV10-2, with TRBD2 identical over 15 bases. Germline V gene sequence: CDR1 WSHSY, CDR2 SAAADI. The V gene end was trimmed by 4 bases and the J gene end by 2 bases; junction bases not matched to a gene: 16. The CDR3 contains 21 residues.

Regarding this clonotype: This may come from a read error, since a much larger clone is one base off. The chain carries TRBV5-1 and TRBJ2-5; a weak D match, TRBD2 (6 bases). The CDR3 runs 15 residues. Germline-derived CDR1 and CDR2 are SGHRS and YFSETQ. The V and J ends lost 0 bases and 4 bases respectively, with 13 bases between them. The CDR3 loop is CASSLVLVGGETQYF. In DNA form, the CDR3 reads TGCGCCAGCAGCTTGGTACTAGTGGGGGGAGAGACCCAGTACTTC.

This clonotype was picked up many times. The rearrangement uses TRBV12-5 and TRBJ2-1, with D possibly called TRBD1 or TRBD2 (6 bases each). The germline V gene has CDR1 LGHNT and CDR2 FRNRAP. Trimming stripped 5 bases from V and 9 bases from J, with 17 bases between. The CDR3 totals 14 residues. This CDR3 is CASGPPWGDIEQFF. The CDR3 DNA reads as TGTGCTAGTGGTCCCCCCTGGGGGGACATTGAGCAGTTCTTC.

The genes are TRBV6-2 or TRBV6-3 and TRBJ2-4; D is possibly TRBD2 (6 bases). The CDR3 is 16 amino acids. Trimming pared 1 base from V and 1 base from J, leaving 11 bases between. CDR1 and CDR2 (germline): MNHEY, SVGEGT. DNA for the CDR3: TGTGCCAGCAGTTACTTGTCGGGAGAGGCCAAAAACATTCAGTACTTC. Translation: CASSYLSGEAKNIQYF.